The entry below gives a single T cell receptor (beta chain) sequence along with its context. The data were taken from a study of blood T cell repertoires in COVID-19. Per the authors' pipeline: For nucleated cells, counts were estimated from reference gene primer amplification. Only in-frame clones appear in the TCRdb table, and some are missing; sequencing was by immunoSEQ multiplex PCR. The D gene and trimming were derived from the DNA, and the V and J assignments and clone size from that table. This sample has under 55,000 clones; around 73% occur once, and the top ten carry under 6.5%. Germline V lookup: CDR1 MNHEY, CDR2 SVGAGI. Deletions cut 7 bases from V and 6 bases from J, with 9 bases between. There are 11 residues in the CDR3.

The chain recombines TRBV6-5 with TRBJ1-2; D may be TRBD1 (5 bases). Input material: PBMCs or T cells enriched from blood (not recorded which). The TCR sequence derives from a woman between 50 and 59 years old with acute COVID-19. The CDR3 nucleotides are TGTGCCAGCACCGCGGGGGATGGCTACACCTTC. Protein sequence: CASTAGDGYTF.